Listed here are 28 T cell receptor beta chains from one sample, sequenced in a study of cytomegalovirus exposure and HLA in healthy donors. Sequencing was performed with immunoSEQ multiplex PCR; in TCRdb, only in-frame clones are kept and a portion is missing. The sample holds a few hundred thousand clones; about nine tenths are singletons and the top ten take approximately 0.84%. The sample taken for sequencing was PBMCs. These TCRs come from a woman aged 18-29 years in good health and CMV-seronegative.

The chain combines TRBV6-4 with TRBJ1-5; D gene ambiguous. This CDR3 region has 15 residues. The germline CDR1 and CDR2 sequences are MRHNA and SNTAGT. Trimming cost V 6 bases and J 0 bases, with 12 bases left between them. The CDR3: CASSPREGSNQPQHF. CDR3 nucleotides: TGTGCCAGCAGCCCCCGGGAGGGTAGCAATCAGCCCCAGCATTTT.

The gene calls are TRBV29-1 and TRBJ2-7, with D unresolved. Germline lookup yields CDR1 SQVTM and CDR2 ANQGSEA. The CDR3 spans 12 residues. Trimming removed 6 bases at V and 5 bases at J, with 14 bases between. The CDR3 is CSVAEDTDEQYF. Written as DNA, the CDR3 is TGCAGCGTGGCAGAAGACACGGACGAGCAGTACTTC.

About this clone: One end of the junction fails to match germline, which may point to a read error. In DNA, the CDR3 is TGCGCCAGCAGCGCCTCCGGCGGCAACTCCTACAATGAGCAGTTCTTC. Amino acids: CASSASGGNSYNEQFF. The chain uses TRBV7-6 and TRBJ2-1; D is undetermined. This CDR3 has 16 amino acids. Germline V lookup: CDR1 SGHVS, CDR2 FNYEAQ. The variable domain in full, with the rest retrieved from reference TRBV7-6 and TRBJ2-1, is GAGVSQSPRYKVTKRGQDVALRCDPISGHVSLYWYRQALGQGPEFLTYFNYEAQQDKSGLPNDRFSAERPEGSISTLTIQRTEQRDSAMYRCASSASGGNSYNEQFFGPGTRLTVL.

V gene TRBV5-6 combines with J gene TRBJ2-5, with 10 positions matching TRBD2. The CDR3 has 16 residues. The V gene end was trimmed by 2 bases and the J gene end by 2 bases; junction bases not matched to a gene: 6. The germline CDR1 and CDR2 sequences are SGHDT and YYEEEE. This CDR3 is CASSFPTSGTQETQYF. Here the CDR3 DNA reads TGTGCCAGCAGCTTTCCCACTAGCGGGACTCAAGAGACCCAGTACTTC.

V usage is TRBV27 and J usage is TRBJ2-1; D is perhaps TRBD1 (6 bases). Germline CDR1 MNHEY, CDR2 SMNVEV (reference sequence). V lost 5 bases to trimming and J lost 6 bases, with 17 bases between them. The CDR3 is 15 residues long. CDR3 loop: CASSPLRQVPNEQFF. CDR3 nucleotide sequence: TGTGCCAGCAGTCCCCTCCGACAGGTACCCAATGAGCAGTTCTTC.

The genes are TRBV19 and TRBJ2-3; TRBD2 matches at 13 bases. The CDR3 contains 15 residues. After removal of 6 bases from V and 6 bases from J, the junction contained 6 bases not matched to a gene. The germline gives CDR1 LNHDA, CDR2 SQIVND (reference sequence). In nucleotides, the CDR3 is TGTGCCAGTAGCATGAGACTAGCGGGAGGCGATACGCAGTATTTT. It codes for CASSMRLAGGDTQYF.

V is TRBV6-1 and J is TRBJ2-7; 11 bases are a match to TRBD2. From germline, CDR1 is MNHNS and CDR2 SASEGT. V was pared by 0 bases and J by 0 bases, with 1 base of the junction left unmatched. The CDR3 has 16 amino acids. The CDR3 is CASSEAGTSGSYEQYF. CDR3 sequence (DNA): TGTGCCAGCAGTGAAGCGGGGACTAGCGGCTCCTACGAGCAGTACTTC.

This clone appeared once. The chain has TRBV5-4 and TRBJ2-1; possible D gene TRBD2, 6 bases. The CDR3 consists of 16 residues. From germline, CDR1 is SGHNT and CDR2 YYREEE (reference sequence). V was cut by 0 bases and J by 1 base, with 11 bases left in between. The CDR3, as DNA: TGTGCCAGCAGCTTGGCGCGCGGGACGTCCTACAATGAGCAGTTCTTC. Translated: CASSLARGTSYNEQFF. Together with reference TRBV5-4 and TRBJ2-1, the CDR3 gives the full variable domain: ETGVTQSPTHLIKTRGQQVTLRCSSQSGHNTVSWYQQALGQGPQFIFQYYREEENGRGNFPPRFSGLQFPNYSSELNVNALELDDSALYLCASSLARGTSYNEQFFGPGTRLTVL.

The rearrangement links TRBV4-2 to TRBJ2-2; a possible D gene is TRBD1 (6 bases). This CDR3 has 15 residues. Trimming took 0 bases from V and 6 from J, leaving 11 bases between them. Germline-derived CDR1 and CDR2 are LGHNA and YNFKEQ. The CDR3 loop is CASSQEVGQAGELFF. CDR3 coding DNA: TGTGCCAGCAGCCAAGAGGTGGGACAAGCCGGGGAGCTGTTTTTT.

The CDR3 sequence is CASSQSAGQSEKLFF. CDR3 coding DNA: TGCGCCAGCAGTCAATCGGCGGGACAGAGTGAAAAACTGTTTTTT. V usage is TRBV23-1 and J usage is TRBJ1-4; the match to TRBD1 covers 7 bases. TRBV23-1 carries the ORF label, with uncertain function. This CDR3 has 15 residues. The J segment lost 7 bases and the V segment lost 0 bases, leaving 5 bases of the junction unmatched.

The chain recombines TRBV11-3 with TRBJ2-7; D uncertain. This CDR3 region has 10 residues. Germline V gene sequence: CDR1 SGHNT, CDR2 YENEEA. V lost 7 bases, J lost 6 bases, and 7 bases lay in between. The CDR3 DNA follows: TGTGCCAGCACCCGGAGCGAGCAGTACTTC. Its translation is CASTRSEQYF. Supplemented by reference TRBV11-3 and TRBJ2-7, the full variable domain reads EAGVVQSPRYKIIEKKQPVAFWCNPISGHNTLYWYLQNLGQGPELLIRYENEEAVDDSQLPKDRFSAERLKGVDSTLKIQPAELGDSAVYLCASTRSEQYFGPGTRLTVT.

The J gene is TRBJ2-7, the V gene TRBV4-2; D perhaps matches TRBD1 (5 bases). V was pared by 0 bases and J by 4 bases, with 10 bases between. Germline V gene data show CDR1 as LGHNA and CDR2 as YNFKEQ. This CDR3 region has 14 residues. This CDR3 reads CASSQDWTTYEQYF. CDR3 nucleotide sequence: TGTGCCAGCAGCCAAGATTGGACAACTTACGAGCAGTACTTC.

The rearrangement uses TRBV23-1 and TRBJ2-7; D might be TRBD1 (6 bases). TRBV23-1 is an ORF, with its function uncertain. The CDR3 is 16 residues long. V lost 0 bases and J lost 2, with 14 bases in between. CDR3 sequence: CASSQSGSAGAYEQYF. The DNA of the CDR3 is TGCGCCAGCAGTCAATCAGGGAGCGCAGGGGCCTACGAGCAGTACTTC.

This clone was seen more than once but under ten times. The rearrangement uses TRBV7-3 and TRBJ2-7; possible D gene TRBD2, 5 bases. The ends were cut back, 5 bases at V and 7 bases at J, with 12 bases in the middle. The germline V gene encodes CDR1 SGHTA and CDR2 FQGTGA. The CDR3 consists of 12 residues. In nucleotides, the CDR3 is TGTGCCAGCAGCAACAAACTAGGAGAGCAGTACTTC. Its translation is CASSNKLGEQYF.

The chain combines TRBV29-1 with TRBJ2-1; 7 bases align to TRBD2. The CDR3 covers 15 residues. Trimming cost V 7 bases and J 0 bases; bases outside gene matches: 9. The V gene's germline CDR1 is SQVTM and CDR2 ANQGSEA. CDR3: CSGGGRLSSYNEQFF. The DNA of the CDR3 is TGCAGCGGGGGGGGACGTCTTAGCTCCTACAATGAGCAGTTCTTC.

This rearrangement joins TRBV23-1 to TRBJ1-2, with D maybe TRBD1 (6 bases). TRBV23-1 is filed as an ORF, its function uncertain. The CDR3 spans 13 residues. V was shortened by 0 bases and J by 8 bases, with 10 bases between the two germline ends. The CDR3 loop is CASSQSGQNGYTF. CDR3 DNA sequence: TGCGCCAGCAGTCAATCCGGACAGAACGGCTACACCTTC.

In its sample, this clone was seen once. This chain joins TRBV7-9 and TRBJ2-1; D unclear. Between the trimmed V and J ends, which lost 5 bases and 6 bases, there was a span of 5 bases. This CDR3 contains 11 residues. Germline lookup yields CDR1 SEHNR and CDR2 FQNEAQ (reference sequence). The CDR3, as DNA: TGTGCCAGCAGCCTTCTCAATGAGCAGTTCTTC. Its translation is CASSLLNEQFF.

The chain carries TRBV4-1 and TRBJ1-1; D is possibly TRBD1 (5 bases). Germline V gene data show CDR1 as MGHRA and CDR2 as YSYEKL. The CDR3 spans 14 residues. Trimming removed 4 bases from V and 1 base from J, with 10 bases in between. The CDR3: CASSRVDRNTEAFF. The CDR3 DNA is TGCGCCAGCAGCCGAGTCGACAGGAACACTGAAGCTTTCTTT.

The CDR3 loop is CASAKGTYNEQFF. The CDR3 DNA reads as TGTGCCAGCGCCAAGGGGACCTACAATGAGCAGTTCTTC. The gene calls are TRBV6-4 and TRBJ2-1, with D perhaps matching TRBD1 (5 bases). Germline CDR1 and CDR2: MRHNA and SNTAGT. The CDR3 is made up of 13 amino acids. V lost 8 bases and J 2 bases, leaving 10 bases between the germline ends.

The chain combines TRBV5-4 with TRBJ2-7, with TRBD1 matching over 9 bases. Germline CDR1 and CDR2: SGHNT and YYREEE (reference sequence). Losses at the gene ends were 5 bases for V and 2 bases for J; bases not matched to a gene: 8. The CDR3 sequence is 15 residues long. In DNA, the CDR3 is TGTGCCAGCAGTTATCCGGGACAGGGAACCTACGAGCAGTACTTC. As protein: CASSYPGQGTYEQYF.

The V and J genes are TRBV4-1 and TRBJ1-4, with D perhaps matching TRBD1 (5 bases). Per germline, CDR1 MGHRA and CDR2 YSYEKL. The CDR3 sequence is 14 residues long. V was shortened by 5 bases and J by 8 bases, with 15 bases between the two germline ends. CDR3 nucleotide sequence: TGCGCCAGCAGCACGACAGTGGTGGAGGAAAAACTGTTTTTT. Its translation: CASSTTVVEEKLFF.

The chain is built from TRBV7-7 and TRBJ2-5, with D possibly TRBD1 on 6 matching bases. This CDR3 region has 17 residues. Germline CDR1 reads SSHAT; CDR2 reads FNYEAQ (reference sequence). Deletions cut 5 bases from V and 0 bases from J, with 19 bases between. The CDR3 spells CASSPARGLGNQETQYF. In nucleotides, the CDR3 is TGTGCCAGCAGCCCGGCGAGGGGGTTGGGGAACCAAGAGACCCAGTACTTC.

The chain links TRBV5-6 to TRBJ2-5, with a weak D call TRBD2 (6 bases). The CDR3 spans 13 residues. V lost 0 bases and J 3 bases, leaving 6 bases between the germline ends. The germline V gene has CDR1 SGHDT and CDR2 YYEEEE. The chain's CDR3 is CASSLGGEETQYF. In nucleotides, the CDR3 is TGTGCCAGCAGCTTGGGGGGGGAAGAGACCCAGTACTTC.

This clone was seen a single time. V usage is TRBV28 and J usage is TRBJ2-5, with D hard to call. V was shortened by 6 bases and J by 5 bases, with 7 bases between the two germline ends. CDR1 and CDR2 (germline): MDHEN, SYDVKM. This CDR3 region has 11 residues. In DNA form, the CDR3 reads TGTGCCAGCAGGAGTTGGGAGACCCAGTACTTC. Its translation: CASRSWETQYF.

The CDR3 here is CASSQDRGQNTEAFF. CDR3 coding DNA: TGCGCCAGCAGCCAAGACCGCGGACAGAACACTGAAGCTTTCTTT. The V call is TRBV4-3, the J call TRBJ1-1; TRBD1 is a possible D gene (5 bases). V was pared by 0 bases and J by 1 base, with 9 bases between. The CDR3 runs 15 residues. The V gene's germline CDR1 is LGHNA and CDR2 YSLEER.

CDR3 in DNA: TGTGCCAGCAGCCAAGAAGGCCTAGCGGGAGGGGACACAGATACGCAGTATTTT. This translates into CASSQEGLAGGDTDTQYF. The J gene is TRBJ2-3, the V gene TRBV4-2; TRBD2 agrees at 12 bases. The J segment lost 2 bases and the V segment lost 0 bases, leaving 6 bases of the junction unmatched. From germline, CDR1 is LGHNA and CDR2 YNFKEQ. CDR3 length equals 18 residues.

The CDR3 DNA is TGCGCCAGCAGCTTTGTCACAGGGGGTGACTATGGCTACACCTTC. It translates to CASSFVTGGDYGYTF. The rearrangement joins TRBV5-1 to TRBJ1-2, with TRBD1 matching 8 bases. The CDR3 runs 15 residues. The germline V gene encodes CDR1 SGHRS and CDR2 YFSETQ. V dropped 2 bases and J dropped 3; count of bases not matched to a gene: 6. Drawing the rest from reference TRBV5-1 and TRBJ1-2, the complete variable domain is KAGVTQTPRYLIKTRGQQVTLSCSPISGHRSVSWYQQTPGQGLQFLFEYFSETQRNKGNFPGRFSGRQFSNSRSEMNVSTLELGDSALYLCASSFVTGGDYGYTFGSGTRLTVV.

The genes are TRBV7-2 and TRBJ2-2; TRBD1 matches at 8 bases. The CDR3 is 15 residues long. The V segment lost 5 bases and the J segment 2 bases; nucleotides outside the gene matches: 4. CDR1 is SGHTA and CDR2 is FQGNSA in the germline V gene. The CDR3 loop is CASSGQGANTGELFF. In nucleotides, the CDR3 is TGTGCCAGCAGCGGGCAGGGGGCTAACACCGGGGAGCTGTTTTTT.